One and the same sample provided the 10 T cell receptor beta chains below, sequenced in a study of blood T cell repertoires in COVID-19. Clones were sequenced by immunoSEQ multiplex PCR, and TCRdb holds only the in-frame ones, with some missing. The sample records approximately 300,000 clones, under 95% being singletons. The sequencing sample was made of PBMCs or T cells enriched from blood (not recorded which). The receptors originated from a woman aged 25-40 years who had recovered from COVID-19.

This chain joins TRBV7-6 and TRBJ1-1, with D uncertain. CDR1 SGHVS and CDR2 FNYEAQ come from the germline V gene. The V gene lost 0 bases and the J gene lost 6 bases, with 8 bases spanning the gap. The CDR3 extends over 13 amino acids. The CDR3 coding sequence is TGTGCCAGCAGCTTAGCCGCTACGTCTGAAGCTTTCTTT. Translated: CASSLAATSEAFF.

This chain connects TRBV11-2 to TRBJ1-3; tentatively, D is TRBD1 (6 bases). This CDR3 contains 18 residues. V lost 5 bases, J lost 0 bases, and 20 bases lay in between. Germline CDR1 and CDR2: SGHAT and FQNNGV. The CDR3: CASSRIAVGHNSGNTIYF. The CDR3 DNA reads TGTGCCAGCAGCCGGATAGCCGTGGGACATAACTCTGGAAACACCATATATTTT.

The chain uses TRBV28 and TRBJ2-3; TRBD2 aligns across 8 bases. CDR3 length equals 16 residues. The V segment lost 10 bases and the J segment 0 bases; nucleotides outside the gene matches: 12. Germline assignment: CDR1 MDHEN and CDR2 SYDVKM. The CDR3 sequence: CATLGEVAGSTDTQYF. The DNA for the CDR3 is TGTGCCACCCTCGGGGAAGTAGCGGGGAGCACAGATACGCAGTATTTT.

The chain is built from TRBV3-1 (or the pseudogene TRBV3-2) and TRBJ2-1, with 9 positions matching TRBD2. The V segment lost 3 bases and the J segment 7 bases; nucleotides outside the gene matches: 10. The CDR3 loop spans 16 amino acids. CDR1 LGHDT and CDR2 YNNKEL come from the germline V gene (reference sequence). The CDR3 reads CASSHSASGNRNEQFF. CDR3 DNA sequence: TGTGCCAGCAGCCATAGTGCTAGCGGGAATAGGAATGAGCAGTTCTTC.

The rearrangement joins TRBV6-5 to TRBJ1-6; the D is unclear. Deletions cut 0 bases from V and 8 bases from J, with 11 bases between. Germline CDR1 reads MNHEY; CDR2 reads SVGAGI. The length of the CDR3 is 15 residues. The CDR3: CASSYSGPAHSPLHF. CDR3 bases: TGTGCCAGCAGTTACTCAGGCCCAGCGCATTCACCCCTCCACTTT.

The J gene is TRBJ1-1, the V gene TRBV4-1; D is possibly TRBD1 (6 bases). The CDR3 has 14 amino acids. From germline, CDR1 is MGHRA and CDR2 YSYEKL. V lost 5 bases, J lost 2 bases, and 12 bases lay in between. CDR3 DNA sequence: TGCGCCAGCAGCTCACAGGGCGCTAACACTGAAGCTTTCTTT. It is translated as CASSSQGANTEAFF.

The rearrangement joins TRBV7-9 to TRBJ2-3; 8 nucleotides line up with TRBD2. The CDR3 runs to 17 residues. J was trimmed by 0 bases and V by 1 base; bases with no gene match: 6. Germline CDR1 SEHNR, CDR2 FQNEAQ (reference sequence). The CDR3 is CASSLGASGPSTDTQYF. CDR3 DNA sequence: TGTGCCAGCAGCTTAGGTGCTAGCGGGCCCAGCACAGATACGCAGTATTTT. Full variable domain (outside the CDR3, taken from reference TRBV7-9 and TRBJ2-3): DTGVSQNPRHKITKRGQNVTFRCDPISEHNRLYWYRQTLGQGPEFLTYFQNEAQLEKSRLLSDRFSAERPKGSFSTLEIQRTEQGDSAMYLCASSLGASGPSTDTQYFGPGTRLTVL.

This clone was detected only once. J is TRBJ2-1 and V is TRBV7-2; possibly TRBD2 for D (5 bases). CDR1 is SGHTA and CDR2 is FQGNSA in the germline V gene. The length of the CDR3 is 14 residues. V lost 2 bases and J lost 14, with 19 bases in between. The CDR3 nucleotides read TGTGCCAGCAGCTTATCACTGGGAGCCAAGGAGGAGTTCTTC. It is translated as CASSLSLGAKEEFF.

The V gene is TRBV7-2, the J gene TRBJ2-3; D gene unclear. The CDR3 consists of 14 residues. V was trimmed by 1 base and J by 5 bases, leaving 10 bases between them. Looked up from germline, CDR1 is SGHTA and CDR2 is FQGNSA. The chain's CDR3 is CASSLGQQVDTQYF. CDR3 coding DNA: TGTGCCAGCAGCTTAGGTCAGCAGGTAGATACGCAGTATTTT.

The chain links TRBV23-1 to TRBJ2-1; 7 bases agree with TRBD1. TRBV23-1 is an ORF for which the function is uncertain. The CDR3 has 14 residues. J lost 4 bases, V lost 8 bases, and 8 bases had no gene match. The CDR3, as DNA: TGCGCCAGCCCACCGGGACAGCCGTACAATGAGCAGTTCTTC. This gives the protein CASPPGQPYNEQFF.